A single T cell receptor beta chain is shown here with its context. The specificity of this receptor is unknown. No qualities accompany the bases; no much larger clone lies one base away. Systemically healthy Caucasian individuals from Russia, 39 in total and aged about 6 to 100 years, were included as donors. Each donor gave 8 to 10 milliliters of peripheral blood, collected into EDTA-treated Vacutainer tubes. Ficoll-Paque density-gradient centrifugation was used to isolate PBMCs, with at least 6.5 million per sample. Total RNA, at least 6 micrograms per sample, was extracted from PBMCs with Trizol reagent. For every donor, an aliquot of PBMCs went through flow cytometry to measure the percentages of naive CD45RAhigh/CD27high T cells. This entry comes from a study of blood T cells in healthy people across ages (dated by TCRdb to 2014 to 2015). Describing the broader study: In model experiments, template switching captured roughly one uniquely barcoded TCR beta cDNA molecule for every two T cells. The donors were divided into four age groups: young (average about 15 years), middle-aged (over 35), aged (about 60) and long-lived (about 90). For two donors (one aged 18 to 30 and one aged 80 or older), the study analyzed two additional independent replicas of 1 million unique cDNA reads from the same blood draw. To avoid experimental bias, donors of different ages were distributed randomly across sequencing lanes. The study measured age-related changes in TCR beta repertoire diversity using deep sequencing normalized with unique cDNA molecular identifiers.

General findings and caveats noted by the study authors: Total diversity estimates from one million sequenced T cells were considered lower bounds and underestimates. Because profiling used bulk unsorted PBMCs, naive and antigen-experienced compartments could not be compared conclusively. Because the CMV infection status of the donors was unknown, age-related changes in expanded clonotypes may potentially have been confounded. Observed TCR beta diversity correlated strongly with the percentage of naive T cells measured by flow cytometry. Observed TCR beta diversity per million T cells fell roughly linearly with age, and a significant reduction was already apparent by age about 43. The long-lived group showed more naive CD4+ T cells, fewer expanded clones and increased TCR diversity than the aged group, suggesting age selection.

The library was produced with 5' RACE. The data were produced on an Illumina HiSeq 2500. A second about 7 to 11 cycle PCR used a sample-barcoded 5' primer and a J-beta primer mix. A unique molecular identifier was introduced onto each TCR beta cDNA molecule by a template-switch 5' adaptor carrying 12 random nucleotides. At least 3 million CDR3-containing paired-end reads were obtained from each sample. The Mint cDNA synthesis kit, primed by a TRBC-specific oligonucleotide, was used to synthesize first-strand cDNA from all RNA. All cDNA was treated with uracil-DNA glycosylase and then went through a first 18-cycle PCR with the universal primers M1SS and BC2_uni_R. The original pipeline was this. For normalization, 1 million high-quality reads, each with a distinct molecular identifier, were randomly selected from each sample. Reads with shared molecular identifiers were discarded instead of being binned into consensus sequences. MiTCR, set to a Q25 quality threshold and the strictest error-elimination algorithm, was used for CDR3 identification, clonotype clustering and error correction. Lower-bound total TCR beta diversity was estimated with a nonparametric unseen species model using Euler transformation. Clones were called with MiXCR by TCRdb after fastp trimmed the public reads at Q25, and only in-frame beta chains were retained. Each entry is one CDR3 protein sequence, shown with its most common DNA and genes. The V and J calls and clone size are TCRdb's, not the authors'. The sample data list some 1.4 million distinct CDR3 sequences, and 42% of these were observed just once. The ten largest clones add up to roughly 8.2% of the sample.

The clonotype comes from a woman under 30 in good health. The source material was blood.

The DNA sequence follows: TGTGCCAGCAGTTACTCTATCCGACGGGGCACCTACGAGCAGTACTTC. Its amino acids are CASSYSIRRGTYEQYF. The chain couples TRBV6-5 to TRBJ2-7; the D gene is perhaps TRBD1 or TRBD2, as each covers 5 bases. The junction carries 14 bases between V and J, which are trimmed by 0 bases and 2 bases respectively. The CDR3 measures 16 amino acids from cysteine to phenylalanine. Here the CDR3 DNA is all that survives: 48 bases in frame from base 1. CDR1 and CDR2, looked up from the germline V gene, are MNHEY and SVGAGI.